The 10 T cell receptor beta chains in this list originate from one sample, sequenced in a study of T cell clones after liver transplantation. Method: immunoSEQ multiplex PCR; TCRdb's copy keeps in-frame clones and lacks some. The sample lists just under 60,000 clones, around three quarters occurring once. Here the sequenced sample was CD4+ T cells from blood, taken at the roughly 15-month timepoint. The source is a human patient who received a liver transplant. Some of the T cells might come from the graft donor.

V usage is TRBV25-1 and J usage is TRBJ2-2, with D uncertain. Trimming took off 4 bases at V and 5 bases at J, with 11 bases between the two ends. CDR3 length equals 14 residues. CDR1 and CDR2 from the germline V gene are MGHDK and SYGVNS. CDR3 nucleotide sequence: TGTGCCAGCAGTGCCTCGCTTTCAACCGGGGAGCTGTTTTTT. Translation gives CASSASLSTGELFF.

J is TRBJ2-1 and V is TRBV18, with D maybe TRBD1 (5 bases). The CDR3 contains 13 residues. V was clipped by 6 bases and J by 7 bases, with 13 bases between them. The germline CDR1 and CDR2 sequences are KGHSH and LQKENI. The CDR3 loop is CASSYKGVNEQFF. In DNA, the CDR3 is TGTGCCAGCTCCTACAAAGGGGTAAATGAGCAGTTCTTC.

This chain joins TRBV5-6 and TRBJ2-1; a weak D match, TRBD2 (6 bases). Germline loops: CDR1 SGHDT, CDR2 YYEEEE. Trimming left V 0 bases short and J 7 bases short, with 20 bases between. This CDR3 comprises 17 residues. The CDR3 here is CASSLDTGVTRMNEQFF. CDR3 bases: TGTGCCAGCAGCTTGGATACGGGAGTAACAAGAATGAATGAGCAGTTCTTC.

The DNA for the CDR3 is TGTGCCAGCAGCTTCCCGGGACAGGGGGCGTCAGAGCAGTACGTC. Translated, it gives CASSFPGQGASEQYV. The chain uses TRBV7-9 and TRBJ2-7; 12 nucleotides line up with TRBD1. Trimming took 3 bases from V and 7 from J; bases not matched to a gene: 7. The CDR3 has 15 amino acids. Germline V gene sequence: CDR1 SEHNR, CDR2 FQNEAQ (reference sequence).

In nucleotides, the CDR3 is TGTGCCAGCAGCCGTATGACAGGGTCGGGAAACACCATATATTTT. Its protein product is CASSRMTGSGNTIYF. This chain links TRBV7-2 with TRBJ1-3; TRBD1 agrees at 7 bases. The CDR3 covers 15 residues. CDR1 and CDR2 (germline): SGHTA, FQGNSA. V was clipped by 5 bases and J by 4 bases; unmatched bases: 8.

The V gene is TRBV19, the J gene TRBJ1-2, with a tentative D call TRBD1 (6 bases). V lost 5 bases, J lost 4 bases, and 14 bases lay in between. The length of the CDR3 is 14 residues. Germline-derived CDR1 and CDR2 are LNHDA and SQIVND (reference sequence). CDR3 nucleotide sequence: TGTGCCAGTAGTCGAGGGGGGCACGGCTATGGCTACACCTTC. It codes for CASSRGGHGYGYTF.

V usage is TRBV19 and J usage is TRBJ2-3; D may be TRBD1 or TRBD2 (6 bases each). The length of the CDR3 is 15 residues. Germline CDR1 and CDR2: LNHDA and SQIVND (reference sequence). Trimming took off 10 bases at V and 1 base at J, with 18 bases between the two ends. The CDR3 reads CATIGGSTRTDTQYF. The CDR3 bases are TGTGCCACCATAGGGGGGAGTACCCGCACAGATACGCAGTATTTT.

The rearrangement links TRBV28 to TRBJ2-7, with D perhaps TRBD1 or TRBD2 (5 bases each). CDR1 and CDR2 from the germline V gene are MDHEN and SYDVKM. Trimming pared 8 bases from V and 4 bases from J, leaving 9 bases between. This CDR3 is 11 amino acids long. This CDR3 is CASVGEYEQYF. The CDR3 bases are TGTGCCAGCGTAGGGGAGTACGAGCAGTACTTC.

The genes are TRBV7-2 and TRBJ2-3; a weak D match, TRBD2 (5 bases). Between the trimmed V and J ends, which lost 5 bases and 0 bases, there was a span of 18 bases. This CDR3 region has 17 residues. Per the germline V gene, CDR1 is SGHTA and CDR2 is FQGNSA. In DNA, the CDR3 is TGTGCCAGCAGCCGACGTGAGGGCGGTACTAGCACAGATACGCAGTATTTT. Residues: CASSRREGGTSTDTQYF.

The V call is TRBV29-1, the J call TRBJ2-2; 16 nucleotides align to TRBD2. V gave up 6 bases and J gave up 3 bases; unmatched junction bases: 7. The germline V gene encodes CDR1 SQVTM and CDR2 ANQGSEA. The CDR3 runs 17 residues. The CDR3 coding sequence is TGCAGCGTCGCGGGACTAGCGGGAGGGGGCGACACCGGGGAGCTGTTTTTT. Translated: CSVAGLAGGGDTGELFF.